This T cell receptor beta chain derives from a study of technical replicates of blood from a few donors. Sequencing used immunoSEQ multiplex PCR; TCRdb keeps in-frame clones, though not all of them. The sample includes tens of thousands of clones, around 86% seen only once; the top ten take about 5.1%. The CDR3 is 14 residues long. Germline V CDR1 and CDR2: LNHDA, SQIVND (reference sequence). V was cut by 1 base and J by 3 bases, with 7 bases left in between. This clone was recorded once. Sequenced material: PBMCs. The chain has TRBV19 and TRBJ1-3; D gene unclear. The source is a human donor in good health. Some clones in this sample may be carry-over from other donors' samples. The CDR3 here is CASSIGEFGNTIYF. The CDR3 nucleotides read TGTGCCAGTAGTATAGGAGAATTTGGAAACACCATATATTTT.